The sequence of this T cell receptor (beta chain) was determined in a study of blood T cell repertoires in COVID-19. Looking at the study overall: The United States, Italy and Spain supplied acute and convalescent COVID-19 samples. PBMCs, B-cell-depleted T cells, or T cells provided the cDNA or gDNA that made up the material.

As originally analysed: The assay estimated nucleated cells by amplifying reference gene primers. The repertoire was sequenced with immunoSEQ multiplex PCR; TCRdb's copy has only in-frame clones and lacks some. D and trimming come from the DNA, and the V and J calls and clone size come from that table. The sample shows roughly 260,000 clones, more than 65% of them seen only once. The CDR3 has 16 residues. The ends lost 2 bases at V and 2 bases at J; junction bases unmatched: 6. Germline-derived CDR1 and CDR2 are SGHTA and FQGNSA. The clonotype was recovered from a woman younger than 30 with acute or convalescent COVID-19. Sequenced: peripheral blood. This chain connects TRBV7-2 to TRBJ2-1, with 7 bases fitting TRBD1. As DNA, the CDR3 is TGTGCCAGCAGCTTATGGGGGCAGGGGGCCTACAATGAGCAGTTCTTC. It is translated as CASSLWGQGAYNEQFF.